This TCR beta chain was documented in a study of blood T cell repertoires in COVID-19. Study at large: PBMCs, B-cell-depleted T cells, or T cells were the source of the cDNA or gDNA that made up the material.

Libraries were prepared by immunoSEQ multiplex PCR; TCRdb keeps only in-frame clonotypes and omits some of them. Among about 300,000 clones listed, roughly 89% were seen once. The sequence was obtained from a woman aged 25-40 years with COVID-19, enrolled during active disease. Sequenced: peripheral blood.

For the CDR3, the DNA is TGTGCCAGCAGCTTAGACAGGGGGACCTACGAGCAGTACTTC. It encodes CASSLDRGTYEQYF. The chain uses TRBV11-2 and TRBJ2-7; 7 bases are a match to TRBD1. V trimming: 0 bases; J trimming: 2 bases; junction bases outside the gene matches: 1. The CDR3 has 14 residues. In germline, CDR1 is SGHAT, CDR2 FQNNGV.